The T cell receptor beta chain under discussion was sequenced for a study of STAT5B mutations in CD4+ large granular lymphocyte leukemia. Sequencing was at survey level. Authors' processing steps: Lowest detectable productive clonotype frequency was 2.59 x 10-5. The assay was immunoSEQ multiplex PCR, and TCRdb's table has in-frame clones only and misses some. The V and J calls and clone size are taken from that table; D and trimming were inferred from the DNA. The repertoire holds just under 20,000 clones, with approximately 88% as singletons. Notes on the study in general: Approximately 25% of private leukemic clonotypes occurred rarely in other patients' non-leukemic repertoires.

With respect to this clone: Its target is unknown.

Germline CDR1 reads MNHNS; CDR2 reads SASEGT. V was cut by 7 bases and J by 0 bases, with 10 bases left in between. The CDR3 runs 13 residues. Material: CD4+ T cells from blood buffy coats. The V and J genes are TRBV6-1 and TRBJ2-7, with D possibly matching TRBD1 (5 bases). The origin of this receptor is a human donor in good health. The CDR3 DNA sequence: TGTGCCAGCAAGCAGGGTGACTCCTACGAGCAGTACTTC. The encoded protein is CASKQGDSYEQYF.